This T cell receptor (beta chain) was sequenced for a study of blood T cell repertoires in COVID-19. Repertoires were generated with immunoSEQ multiplex PCR, while TCRdb's copy carries only in-frame clones and drops some. Of 350,000 to 450,000 clones detected, over 75% appear once; the ten largest clones hold about 1.5%. Deletions cut 8 bases from V and 2 bases from J, with 10 bases between. Looked up from germline, CDR1 is MDHEN and CDR2 is SYDVKM. The CDR3 is 12 residues long. Clinical histories supplied by participants themselves formed the basis of cohort assignment. The clonotype was recovered from a woman between 18 and 29 years old who had been exposed to COVID-19. Sequencing was carried out using PBMCs or T cells enriched from blood (not recorded which). This chain connects TRBV28 to TRBJ2-7, with a possible D match to TRBD1 (6 bases). CDR3 in DNA: TGTGCCAGCGGAGGACAGACCTACGAGCAGTACTTC. Residues: CASGGQTYEQYF. Full variable domain (missing parts from reference TRBV28 and TRBJ2-7): DVKVTQSSRYLVKRTGEKVFLECVQDMDHENMFWYRQDPGLGLRLIYFSYDVKMKEKGDIPEGYSVSREKKERFSLILESASTNQTSMYLCASGGQTYEQYFGPGTRLTVT.